A single sample is the source of the 27 T cell receptor beta chains below, sequenced in a study of regulatory T cells in long-lasting Graves disease. The time point here: newly diagnosed GD, antithyroid drugs for less than 3 months. With RNA extracted from PBMCs as input, the TCR library was made. Library construction for TCR beta used iRepertoire HTBI primers and Arm-PCR of CDR3 regions. TCRdb independently ran MiXCR on the multiplex PCR reads; one entry per CDR3 protein. The sample has fewer than 650,000 distinct CDR3 sequences; 16% are singletons. The same data also contributed to another study, on T cells in Graves' hyperthyroidism and ophthalmopathy.

The material was peripheral blood mononuclear cells (PBMCs), obtained at new diagnosis, from a patient treated with antithyroid drugs. The source is a woman aged 25 to 45 with Graves disease.

As regards this clonotype: This sequence may be a read error, since a much larger clone differs from it by one base. The V call is TRBV27, the J call TRBJ1-1; a possible D gene is TRBD1 (6 bases). Germline assignment: CDR1 MNHEY and CDR2 SMNVEV (reference sequence). The CDR3 spans 14 residues. Trimming removed 8 bases at V and 9 bases at J, with 22 bases between. The CDR3 coding sequence is TGTGCCAGCCGTCATGGGGGGGCGAAGTTACAAGCTTTCTTT. Its translation is CASRHGGAKLQAFF.

The gene calls are TRBV19 and TRBJ2-1, with 9 bases aligning to TRBD1. Germline values: CDR1 LNHDA, CDR2 SQIVND (reference sequence). CDR3 length: 17 residues. V was clipped by 2 bases and J by 5 bases; unmatched bases: 10. The CDR3 DNA reads as TGTGCCAGTAGTATATTCCCGAGACAGGGGGGAAACAATGAGCAGTTCTTC. It is translated as CASSIFPRQGGNNEQFF. Using reference TRBV19 and TRBJ2-1 for the parts outside the CDR3, the full variable domain is DGGITQSPKYLFRKEGQNVTLSCEQNLNHDAMYWYRQDPGQGLRLIYYSQIVNDFQKGDIAEGYSVSREKKESFPLTVTSAQKNPTAFYLCASSIFPRQGGNNEQFFGPGTRLTVL.

This clonotype was seen more than once but under ten times. The chain carries TRBV6-1 and TRBJ2-7; TRBD2 might be the D (6 bases). V lost 6 bases and J lost 4, with 19 bases in between. CDR3 length: 15 residues. Germline values: CDR1 MNHNS, CDR2 SASEGT. Here the CDR3 DNA reads TGTGCCAGCAGACCCGAGAGGGAGGCCACTTACGAGCAGTACTTC. This translates into CASRPEREATYEQYF.

The chain joins TRBV28 to TRBJ2-1, with 11 bases matching TRBD2. The length of the CDR3 is 15 residues. The junction had 4 bases not matched to a gene; V was cut back by 4 bases and J by 5 bases. From germline, CDR1 is MDHEN and CDR2 SYDVKM. CDR3 coding DNA: TGTGCCAGCAGTTCACTAGCGGGAGAACACAATGAGCAGTTCTTC. Translation gives CASSSLAGEHNEQFF.

This clonotype was picked up a small number of times. The CDR3 DNA sequence: TGTGCCAGCCGGCAGGGCGGGGACTACGAGCAGTACTTC. This sequence encodes CASRQGGDYEQYF. The chain links TRBV28 to TRBJ2-7; perhaps TRBD2 as D (6 bases). Germline CDR1 reads MDHEN; CDR2 reads SYDVKM. The CDR3 spans 13 residues. With 8 bases removed from V and 3 bases from J, the gap between germline ends came to 14 bases.

The sample holds a few counts of this clonotype. The chain uses TRBV28 and TRBJ1-1, with a weak D call TRBD1 (6 bases). The CDR3 consists of 13 residues. V lost 6 bases to trimming and J lost 4 bases, with 12 bases between them. The germline V gene has CDR1 MDHEN and CDR2 SYDVKM. CDR3 protein: CASRTGASTEAFF. As DNA, the CDR3 is TGTGCCAGCAGAACGGGGGCAAGCACTGAAGCTTTCTTT.

In its sample, this clonotype was seen many times. The DNA of the CDR3 is TGTGCCTCCTCCGCGACTAGCAGGGATACGCAGTATTTT. This sequence encodes CASSATSRDTQYF. This rearrangement joins TRBV7-3 to TRBJ2-3; 7 bases agree with TRBD2. Germline lookup yields CDR1 SGHTA and CDR2 FQGTGA. This CDR3 is 13 amino acids long. After removal of 11 bases from V and 6 bases from J, the junction contained 11 bases not matched to a gene.

In this sample, this clonotype turned up many times. The chain carries TRBV12-3 or TRBV12-4 and TRBJ2-7, with D perhaps TRBD1 (5 bases). V was trimmed by 6 bases and J by 2 bases, leaving 8 bases between them. The CDR3 sequence is 12 residues long. CDR3 nucleotide sequence: TGTGCCAGCAGGTTCAGGGCCTACGAGCAGTACTTC. It specifies CASRFRAYEQYF.

At least ten counts were recorded for this clonotype. The rearrangement links TRBV7-9 to TRBJ2-3; D is ambiguous. Germline V CDR1 and CDR2: SEHNR, FQNEAQ (reference sequence). The CDR3 runs to 14 residues. The ends were cut back, 4 bases at V and 6 bases at J, with 14 bases in the middle. The CDR3 DNA follows: TGTGCCAGCAGCTCGTCTCCCGTTGAGGATACGCAGTATTTT. It encodes CASSSSPVEDTQYF.

This clonotype was counted many times. This chain connects TRBV5-8 to TRBJ2-5; TRBD2 matches 7 bases. CDR1 is SGHTS and CDR2 is YDEGEE in the germline V gene. Trimming took 4 bases from V and 3 from J; bases not matched to a gene: 6. This CDR3 is built from 14 residues. The CDR3 bases are TGTGCCAGCAGCCCAACCGGGGGGAAAGAGACCCAGTACTTC. Its translation: CASSPTGGKETQYF.

The CDR3 nucleotides read TGTGCCAGCAGTTTAGAACCCGCCGGGGGGGGGAGGCACTACAATGAGCAGTTCTTC. Translation: CASSLEPAGGGRHYNEQFF. This chain links TRBV27 with TRBJ2-1, with TRBD2 identical over 8 bases. Germline lookup yields CDR1 MNHEY and CDR2 SMNVEV (reference sequence). Germline trimming cut 2 bases from V and 3 bases from J; bases unmatched to any gene: 15. The CDR3 sequence is 19 residues long.

This clonotype was seen repeatedly, ten times or more. The chain joins TRBV11-2 to TRBJ2-3; D is tentatively TRBD1 or TRBD2 (6 bases each). This CDR3 has 12 residues. Per germline, CDR1 SGHAT and CDR2 FQNNGV. V shed 9 bases and J shed 8 bases, with 15 bases lying between them. The CDR3 loop is CASMPGAGTQYF. The CDR3 coding sequence is TGTGCCAGTATGCCGGGGGCGGGTACGCAGTATTTT.

The chain recombines TRBV30 with TRBJ1-3; D remains unclear. CDR3 length: 13 amino acids. Trimming stripped 8 bases from V and 2 bases from J, with 13 bases between. The germline CDR1 and CDR2 sequences are GTSNPN and SVGIG (reference sequence). The DNA of the CDR3 is TGTGCCATCCGTCCTCCCCCTGGAAACACCATATATTTT. It specifies CAIRPPPGNTIYF.

This clonotype was detected many times. The chain carries TRBV2 and TRBJ2-3, with 10 bases fitting TRBD1. The CDR3 is made up of 17 amino acids. Trimming removed 2 bases from V and 2 bases from J; junction bases left unmatched: 7. Germline loops: CDR1 SNHLY, CDR2 FYNNEI. DNA of the CDR3: TGTGCCAGCAGTGAATGGGACAGGGGCTATGACACAGATACGCAGTATTTT. Its protein is CASSEWDRGYDTDTQYF.

This clonotype was counted ten times or more. The chain links TRBV6-2 or TRBV6-3 to TRBJ2-7, with 7 bases that match TRBD2. Per germline, CDR1 MNHEY and CDR2 SVGEGT. This CDR3 spans 16 amino acids. Trimming cost V 4 bases and J 2 bases; bases outside gene matches: 11. The CDR3: CASSSGAHGGAYEQYF. The CDR3 DNA reads as TGTGCCAGCAGTTCCGGTGCTCATGGGGGGGCCTACGAGCAGTACTTC.

This clonotype was seen at least ten times. The chain combines TRBV7-3 with TRBJ2-7; D might be TRBD2 (6 bases). The ends were cut back, 5 bases at V and 2 bases at J, with 22 bases in the middle. This CDR3 comprises 17 residues. Germline assignment: CDR1 SGHTA and CDR2 FQGTGA. The CDR3 loop is CASSPKGGGTYPYEQYF. DNA for the CDR3: TGTGCCAGCAGCCCGAAAGGTGGGGGGACTTACCCCTACGAGCAGTACTTC. The variable domain in full, with the rest retrieved from reference TRBV7-3 and TRBJ2-7, is GAGVSQTPSNKVTEKGKYVELRCDPISGHTALYWYRQSLGQGPEFLIYFQGTGAADDSGLPNDRFFAVRPEGSVSTLKIQRTERGDSAVYLCASSPKGGGTYPYEQYFGPGTRLTVT.

In its sample, this clonotype was seen a few times. This chain links TRBV20-1 with TRBJ2-1; D might be TRBD1 (5 bases). CDR3 size: 12 residues. The germline CDR1 and CDR2 sequences are DFQATT and SNEGSKA (reference sequence). Trimming took 4 bases from V and 7 from J, leaving 11 bases between them. CDR3 amino acids: CSAMDQGNEQFF. CDR3 bases: TGCAGTGCTATGGATCAGGGAAATGAGCAGTTCTTC.

This clonotype turned up a few times. The rearrangement links TRBV28 to TRBJ1-1, with D possibly matching TRBD1 (5 bases). Germline V gene sequence: CDR1 MDHEN, CDR2 SYDVKM. This CDR3 spans 15 amino acids. Trimming pared 7 bases from V and 2 bases from J, leaving 17 bases between. This CDR3 is CASTGYDWINTEAFF. CDR3 bases: TGTGCCAGCACAGGGTATGATTGGATTAACACTGAAGCTTTCTTT.

To note about this clonotype: At one boundary the junction diverges from the germline segment, which might be a read error. The genes are TRBV5-1 and TRBJ2-1, with 10 bases lining up with TRBD1. Germline V CDR1 and CDR2: SGHRS, YFSETQ. The CDR3 totals 15 residues. CDR3 in amino acids: CASSFGQGAYNEQFF. The CDR3 DNA follows: TGTGCCAGCAGCTTTGGACAGGGGGCCTACAATGAGCAGTTCTTC.

This clonotype was recorded once. V is TRBV5-8 and J is TRBJ2-5; 9 bases are a match to TRBD2. Losses at the gene ends were 3 bases for V and 3 bases for J; bases not matched to a gene: 6. This CDR3 is 15 amino acids long. The germline gives CDR1 SGHTS, CDR2 YDEGEE. CDR3 nucleotide sequence: TGTGCCAGCAGCTGGGGGCTAGCGGGGAAAGAGACCCAGTACTTC. Its protein product is CASSWGLAGKETQYF. The full variable domain, rest sourced from reference TRBV5-8 and TRBJ2-5, is EAGVTQSPTHLIKTRGQQATLRCSPISGHTSVYWYQQALGLGLQFLLWYDEGEERNRGNFPPRFSGRQFPNYSSELNVNALELEDSALYLCASSWGLAGKETQYFGPGTRLLVL.

In its sample, this clonotype was seen many times. The chain links TRBV2 to TRBJ2-4; D is undetermined. This CDR3 has 11 amino acids. Germline CDR1 is SNHLY and CDR2 is FYNNEI. Trimming removed 5 bases from V and 5 bases from J, with 4 bases in between. The CDR3 DNA is TGTGCCAGCAGTCGCCAAAACATTCAGTACTTC. It is translated as CASSRQNIQYF.

The rearrangement links TRBV12-3 or TRBV12-4 to TRBJ1-2, with TRBD1 matching over 9 bases. V shed 6 bases, J shed 8 bases, and the junction held 7 bases outside the gene matches. This CDR3 has 13 amino acids. The CDR3 region is CASSGNGQGGYTF. For the CDR3, the DNA is TGTGCCAGCAGCGGCAACGGACAGGGGGGCTACACCTTC.

In this sample, this clonotype turned up a few times. The chain carries TRBV5-1 and TRBJ2-1, with TRBD2 matching over 8 bases. CDR3 length equals 16 residues. V lost 0 bases and J lost 4; bases outside the gene matches: 6. Germline V gene data show CDR1 as SGHRS and CDR2 as YFSETQ. CDR3 DNA: TGCGCCAGCAGCTTGGTAAATAGCGGGACTTACAATGAGCAGTTCTTC. Translating it yields CASSLVNSGTYNEQFF.

The chain combines TRBV2 with TRBJ2-7; D could derive from TRBD1 or TRBD2 (5 bases each). CDR1 SNHLY and CDR2 FYNNEI come from the germline V gene. V lost 8 bases, J lost 3 bases, and 11 bases lay in between. The CDR3 covers 12 residues. This CDR3 reads CASGGYYYEQYF. The CDR3 nucleotides read TGTGCCAGCGGGGGATACTACTACGAGCAGTACTTC.

A few counts support this clonotype. The chain links TRBV20-1 to TRBJ1-6; no definite D call. Germline assignment: CDR1 DFQATT and CDR2 SNEGSKA (reference sequence). The CDR3 consists of 10 residues. Trimming took off 3 bases at V and 9 bases at J, with 3 bases between the two ends. Here the CDR3 reads CSASRSPLHF. The CDR3 DNA reads TGCAGTGCTAGCCGTTCACCCCTCCACTTT.

This clonotype was seen a few times. The genes are TRBV7-2 and TRBJ2-7; 7 positions match TRBD2. Germline CDR1 is SGHTA and CDR2 is FQGNSA. This CDR3 spans 15 amino acids. Trimming cost V 4 bases and J 1 base; bases outside gene matches: 7. The CDR3 sequence: CASSSLGLSSYEQYF. CDR3 coding DNA: TGTGCCAGCAGCTCACTGGGACTATCTTCCTACGAGCAGTACTTC.

This clonotype has more than one count but fewer than ten. This rearrangement joins TRBV5-6 to TRBJ2-2, with D uncertain. V was clipped by 1 base and J by 3 bases, with 19 bases between them. The CDR3 covers 18 residues. Germline CDR1 SGHDT, CDR2 YYEEEE. The CDR3 sequence: CASSLPYKGIGDTGELFF. As DNA, the CDR3 is TGTGCCAGCAGCTTGCCCTACAAGGGTATTGGGGACACCGGGGAGCTGTTTTTT.